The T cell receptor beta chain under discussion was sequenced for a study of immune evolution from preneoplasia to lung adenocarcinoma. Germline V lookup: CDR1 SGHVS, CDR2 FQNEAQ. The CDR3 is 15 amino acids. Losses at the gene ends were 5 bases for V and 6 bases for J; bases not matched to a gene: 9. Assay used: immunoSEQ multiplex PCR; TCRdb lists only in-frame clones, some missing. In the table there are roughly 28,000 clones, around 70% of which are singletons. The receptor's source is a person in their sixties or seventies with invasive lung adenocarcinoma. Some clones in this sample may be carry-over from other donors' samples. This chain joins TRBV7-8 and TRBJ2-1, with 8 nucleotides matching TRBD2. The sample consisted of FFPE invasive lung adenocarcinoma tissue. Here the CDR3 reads CASSEGDSGVNEQFF. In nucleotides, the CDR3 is TGTGCCAGCAGCGAAGGGGATAGCGGGGTCAATGAGCAGTTCTTC.